These 25 T cell receptor beta chains were all obtained from the same sample, sequenced in a study of CD8 T cells in ankylosing spondylitis. One entry per CDR3 protein results from TCRdb running MiXCR on the 5' RACE reads. The sample comprises some 87,000 distinct CDR3 sequences, 8.5% to 9% of which are singletons, and 4.5% to 5.5% rests with the top ten. Source material: blood, either unsorted or a sorted T cell fraction (not recorded which). Receptors originate from a male donor with ankylosing spondylitis or in good health (not recorded which).

This clonotype was seen repeatedly, ten times or more. The chain uses TRBV7-8 and TRBJ2-5; 9 positions agree with TRBD2. With V trimmed by 3 bases and J by 5 bases, 7 bases remained unmatched. The germline CDR1 and CDR2 sequences are SGHVS and FQNEAQ. The CDR3 consists of 15 residues. CDR3 sequence: CASSLLAGSYETQYF. CDR3 sequence (DNA): TGTGCCAGCAGCTTGCTAGCGGGGTCGTACGAGACCCAGTACTTC.

Ten or more counts support this clonotype. The chain is built from TRBV29-1 and TRBJ1-1, with D possibly TRBD1 on 5 matching bases. This CDR3 is built from 14 residues. Germline V gene sequence: CDR1 SQVTM, CDR2 ANQGSEA. With 4 bases removed from V and 2 bases from J, the gap between germline ends came to 14 bases. CDR3 amino acids: CSVGGRNFNTEAFF. CDR3 nucleotides: TGCAGCGTTGGGGGACGGAATTTCAACACTGAAGCTTTCTTT.

Remarks on this clonotype: Here the CDR3 omits its conserved ending phenylalanine or tryptophan, so a read error is the likely source. The chain employs TRBV7-9 and TRBJ2-1, with TRBD2 matching 7 bases. Looked up from germline, CDR1 is SEHNR and CDR2 is FQNEAQ (reference sequence). This CDR3 spans 15 amino acids. The junction had 8 bases not matched to a gene; V was cut back by 1 base and J by 8 bases. The CDR3 DNA reads TGTGCCAGCAGCTTAGGAGGACTAGACATCGATGAGCAGTTCCTC. Its translation is CASSLGGLDIDEQFL.

This clonotype was recorded many times. This chain uses TRBV5-6 with TRBJ2-1, with D tentatively TRBD1 (6 bases). The V end lost 3 bases, the J end lost 2 bases, and 12 bases lay between the germline ends. From germline, CDR1 is SGHDT and CDR2 YYEEEE. This CDR3 has 15 amino acids. The CDR3 spells CASSYQGSPYNEQFF. DNA for the CDR3: TGTGCCAGCAGCTACCAGGGGAGCCCCTACAATGAGCAGTTCTTC.

This clonotype occurred a few times. The chain is built from TRBV7-9 and TRBJ1-1, with TRBD1 matching 10 bases. The CDR3 runs to 16 residues. Trimming at V came to 5 bases and at J to 2 bases, leaving 8 bases not matched to a gene. Germline V gene data show CDR1 as SEHNR and CDR2 as FQNEAQ (reference sequence). The CDR3 loop is CASSRPGQGRNTEAFF. The CDR3 coding sequence is TGTGCCAGCAGCCGCCCGGGACAGGGGAGAAACACTGAAGCTTTCTTT.

In its sample, this clonotype was seen many times. The chain joins TRBV12-3 or TRBV12-4 to TRBJ2-3; D gene ambiguous. V shed 3 bases and J shed 3 bases, with 19 bases lying between them. The CDR3 loop spans 17 amino acids. The CDR3 protein is CASSFRRQTGGTDTQYF. The DNA for the CDR3 is TGTGCCAGCAGTTTTCGAAGGCAAACGGGCGGTACAGATACGCAGTATTTT.

This clonotype was seen more than once but under ten times. V and J are TRBV11-2 and TRBJ2-1, with D hard to call. V was cut by 3 bases and J by 0 bases, with 9 bases left in between. CDR1 is SGHAT, CDR2 FQNNGV, per germline. The CDR3 contains 15 residues. Written as DNA, the CDR3 is TGTGCCAGCAGCTTTGAATCGAGCTCCTACAATGAGCAGTTCTTC. Amino acids: CASSFESSSYNEQFF.

The V and J genes are TRBV18 and TRBJ2-1; 8 bases align to TRBD1. The germline gives CDR1 KGHSH, CDR2 LQKENI. The CDR3 sequence is 14 residues long. The junction had 2 bases not matched to a gene; V was cut back by 3 bases and J by 4 bases. This chain's CDR3 is CASSPGQAYNEQFF. CDR3 in DNA: TGTGCCAGCTCACCGGGACAGGCTTACAATGAGCAGTTCTTC.

This clonotype showed up many times. V gene TRBV12-3 or TRBV12-4 combines with J gene TRBJ2-7; TRBD2 matches at 8 bases. V gave up 1 base and J gave up 4 bases; unmatched junction bases: 12. This CDR3 has 17 amino acids. The CDR3 region is CASSLVVRHRGRYEQYF. CDR3 coding DNA: TGTGCCAGCAGTTTAGTGGTGCGACACCGCGGGAGGTACGAGCAGTACTTC.

The table lists this clonotype with many counts. V gene TRBV6-5 combines with J gene TRBJ2-2, with TRBD2 as a possible D gene (5 bases). CDR1 MNHEY and CDR2 SVGAGI come from the germline V gene. The V end was cut by 0 bases, the J end by 5 bases, with 7 bases between. The CDR3 runs 14 residues. CDR3 nucleotide sequence: TGTGCCAGCAGTTACTCGAGGGTAACCGGGGAGCTGTTTTTT. Its protein product is CASSYSRVTGELFF.

This clonotype was picked up many times. This chain links TRBV7-9 with TRBJ1-1; D is possibly TRBD1 (6 bases). The V gene's germline CDR1 is SEHNR and CDR2 FQNEAQ (reference sequence). The CDR3 contains 14 residues. Trimming left V 5 bases short and J 1 base short, with 11 bases between. The CDR3 DNA sequence: TGTGCCAGCAGCCAGCGGGGGGCGAACACTGAAGCTTTCTTT. Amino acids: CASSQRGANTEAFF.

Ten or more counts support this clonotype. In DNA form, the CDR3 reads TGTGCCAGCTCACCGGCCGGGACAGGGGCCAAAAACATTCAGTACTTC. This sequence encodes CASSPAGTGAKNIQYF. V is TRBV18 and J is TRBJ2-4; 9 bases are a match to TRBD1. The CDR3 totals 16 residues. V gave up 3 bases and J gave up 1 base; unmatched junction bases: 4. The germline V gene has CDR1 KGHSH and CDR2 LQKENI.

With regard to this clonotype: Given a much more abundant clone one base away, this may be a read error. The V gene is TRBV11-2, the J gene TRBJ2-7, with unresolved D. The CDR3 is 13 residues long. Per germline, CDR1 SGHAT and CDR2 FQNNGV. The CDR3 loop reads CASSLEGNYELYF. CDR3 DNA sequence: TGTGCCAGCAGCTTAGAGGGAAACTACGAGCTGTACTTC.

This clonotype was recorded many times. The chain has TRBV4-1 and TRBJ2-6, with unresolved D. The CDR3 is 16 residues long. Germline-derived CDR1 and CDR2 are MGHRA and YSYEKL. The V end lost 1 base, the J end lost 2 bases, and 9 bases lay between the germline ends. CDR3 nucleotides: TGCGCCAGCAGCCAAGGGGTTTCTACTGGGGCCAACGTCCTGACTTTC. This translates into CASSQGVSTGANVLTF.

This clonotype was seen many times. This chain joins TRBV9 and TRBJ2-3, with D possibly being TRBD2 (5 bases). CDR3 size: 16 residues. Germline-derived CDR1 and CDR2 are SGDLS and YYNGEE. Trimming stripped 3 bases from V and 4 bases from J, with 18 bases between. The CDR3 sequence is CASSEGDRGWADTQYF. The CDR3 DNA sequence: TGTGCCAGCAGCGAGGGAGACCGGGGTTGGGCAGATACGCAGTATTTT.

This clonotype has at least ten counts. This chain connects TRBV5-1 to TRBJ2-7; D remains unclear. The CDR3 is 16 residues long. Germline V gives CDR1 SGHRS, CDR2 YFSETQ. Trimming stripped 5 bases from V and 0 bases from J, with 18 bases between. The CDR3 region has the DNA TGCGCCAGCAGAGAAAGTTTGAATATAATCTCCTACGAGCAGTACTTC. Its protein is CASRESLNIISYEQYF.

This clonotype was seen many times. V gene TRBV28 combines with J gene TRBJ2-1; the match to TRBD1 covers 11 bases. CDR1 MDHEN and CDR2 SYDVKM come from the germline V gene. There are 13 residues in the CDR3. Unmatched junction bases numbered 5, after V lost 8 bases and J lost 8 bases. The CDR3 loop is CASRDRGIHEQFF. CDR3 coding DNA: TGTGCCAGCCGGGACAGGGGGATCCATGAGCAGTTCTTC.

There are a few counts of this clonotype. It may be a read error: a sequence one base away is much more abundant. V and J are TRBV27 and TRBJ2-5; TRBD1 aligns across 7 bases. The germline V gene encodes CDR1 MNHEY and CDR2 SMNVEV (reference sequence). The CDR3 has 16 amino acids. The junction had 11 bases not matched to a gene; V was cut back by 3 bases and J by 4 bases. The chain's CDR3 is CASSFSGQDPGETQYF. The CDR3 bases are TGTGCCAGCAGTTTCTCTGGACAGGACCCGGGAGAGACCCAGTACTTC.

The table lists this clonotype with many counts. This chain connects TRBV29-1 to TRBJ1-1; D possibly corresponds to TRBD1 (6 bases). CDR3 size: 12 residues. Trimming removed 7 bases at V and 0 bases at J, with 9 bases between. Germline lookup yields CDR1 SQVTM and CDR2 ANQGSEA. The CDR3 sequence: CSGGRMNTEAFF. In nucleotides, the CDR3 is TGCAGCGGGGGGCGGATGAACACTGAAGCTTTCTTT.

This clonotype was seen ten or more times. This chain links TRBV7-2 with TRBJ2-3; no reliable D call. CDR3 length: 15 amino acids. Trimming stripped 1 base from V and 3 bases from J, with 11 bases between. Germline CDR1 and CDR2: SGHTA and FQGNSA. CDR3 in DNA: TGTGCCAGCAGCTTAGGAGCGCCGAGAACAGATACGCAGTATTTT. It encodes CASSLGAPRTDTQYF.

This clonotype was recorded many times. The rearrangement joins TRBV7-2 to TRBJ2-3, with TRBD2 as a possible D gene (6 bases). There are 13 residues in the CDR3. The germline CDR1 and CDR2 sequences are SGHTA and FQGNSA. Trimming pared 5 bases from V and 2 bases from J, leaving 8 bases between. DNA for the CDR3: TGTGCCAGCAGCCGGGACTCCACAGATACGCAGTATTTT. Translated, it gives CASSRDSTDTQYF. Complete variable domain (other parts from reference TRBV7-2 and TRBJ2-3): GAGVSQSPSNKVTEKGKDVELRCDPISGHTALYWYRQSLGQGLEFLIYFQGNSAPDKSGLPSDRFSAERTGGSVSTLTIQRTQQEDSAVYLCASSRDSTDTQYFGPGTRLTVL.

In this sample, this clonotype turned up a few times. The chain couples TRBV20-1 to TRBJ2-3; D perhaps matches TRBD1 (5 bases). Germline values: CDR1 DFQATT, CDR2 SNEGSKA (reference sequence). V was pared by 0 bases and J by 6 bases, with 13 bases between. The CDR3 loop spans 14 amino acids. The CDR3 coding sequence is TGCAGTGCTAGAGACTACAGGAGTTGGGATACGCAGTATTTT. It encodes CSARDYRSWDTQYF.

There are many counts of this clonotype. This chain uses TRBV5-1 with TRBJ2-3; TRBD2 matches 8 bases. Germline CDR1 is SGHRS and CDR2 is YFSETQ. The trim removed 1 base at V and 5 bases at J, leaving 3 bases unmatched. This CDR3 is built from 14 residues. The CDR3, as DNA: TGCGCCAGCAGCTTGCGGGGGGGGAGAGATACGCAGTATTTT. It yields the protein CASSLRGGRDTQYF.

This clonotype was detected many times. The chain couples TRBV19 to TRBJ1-5; 8 positions match TRBD1. CDR1 is LNHDA, CDR2 SQIVND, per germline (reference sequence). Trimming at V came to 4 bases and at J to 5 bases, leaving 1 base not matched to a gene. The CDR3 has 13 amino acids. The CDR3 spells CASSTGGDQPQHF. CDR3 DNA sequence: TGTGCCAGTAGTACAGGGGGCGATCAGCCCCAGCATTTT.

Remarks on this clonotype: The CDR3 end shows no conserved phenylalanine or tryptophan, and so a read error is likely. Because the CDR3's place on the DNA is in doubt, the DNA is left out and the CDR3 is given as listed by TCRdb. This chain joins TRBV12-5 and TRBJ2-2; the D call TRBD2 from the table was never checked on the DNA. Germline lookup yields CDR1 LGHNT and CDR2 FRNRAP. The CDR3 spans 21 residues, counting both ends. The chain's CDR3 is CSSGLRSWGTLRGAVLRGAAG.